One and the same sample provided the 24 T cell receptor beta chains below, sequenced in a study of cytomegalovirus exposure and HLA in healthy donors listed by TCRdb under 2017. The library was obtained by the immunoSEQ multiplex PCR assay. For the multiplex PCR, a mixture combining 60 forward primers for TCR Vbeta segments and 13 reverse primers for TCR Jbeta segments was used. TCRdb carries this immuneACCESS record with in-frame sequences only. Its versions omit some clonotypes, under half of them owing to an unresolved V gene in the studies checked, with the rest unexplained. This sample holds 65,000 to 70,000 clones; about 68% were observed only once. The top ten hold 7.4% of the sample. Sequenced sample: PBMCs. The receptor source for this set is a woman between 25 and 40 years old in good health and CMV-seropositive.

This clone has only one observation. The chain has TRBV15 and TRBJ1-2; tentatively, D is TRBD1 (6 bases). Trimming cost V 6 bases and J 3 bases, with 14 bases left between them. This CDR3 is 14 amino acids long. The germline gives CDR1 LNHNV, CDR2 YYDKDF (reference sequence). CDR3 coding DNA: TGTGCCACCAGAGCTTCATACAGGGACTATGGCTACACCTTC. Protein: CATRASYRDYGYTF.

The V and J genes are TRBV27 and TRBJ2-3, with D possibly matching TRBD2 (6 bases). The CDR3 is made up of 15 amino acids. Looked up from germline, CDR1 is MNHEY and CDR2 is SMNVEV (reference sequence). With 6 bases removed from V and 2 bases from J, the gap between germline ends came to 15 bases. CDR3 sequence (DNA): TGTGCCAGCAGAGTGACTAGTCACATCACAGATACGCAGTATTTT. Amino acids: CASRVTSHITDTQYF.

The chain combines TRBV6-4 with TRBJ2-1; 7 positions match TRBD2. CDR1 MRHNA and CDR2 SNTAGT come from the germline V gene. This CDR3 is built from 14 residues. Losses at the gene ends were 6 bases for V and 7 bases for J; bases not matched to a gene: 9. CDR3 bases: TGTGCCAGCAGCTGGCGGGCGGGAGTTAATGAGCAGTTCTTC. It translates to CASSWRAGVNEQFF.

The J gene is TRBJ2-2, the V gene TRBV9; D may be TRBD2 (6 bases). This CDR3 is built from 14 residues. V was shortened by 4 bases and J by 5 bases, with 12 bases between the two germline ends. The germline V gene encodes CDR1 SGDLS and CDR2 YYNGEE. The CDR3 is CASSLTRGTGELFF. In nucleotides, the CDR3 is TGTGCCAGCAGCCTGACTAGAGGGACCGGGGAGCTGTTTTTT. Full variable domain (outside the CDR3, taken from reference TRBV9 and TRBJ2-2): DSGVTQTPKHLITATGQRVTLRCSPRSGDLSVYWYQQSLDQGLQFLIQYYNGEERAKGNILERFSAQQFPDLHSELNLSSLELGDSALYFCASSLTRGTGELFFGEGSRLTVL.

This clone was observed once. The rearrangement links TRBV6-5 to TRBJ2-7; D gene uncertain. V shed 0 bases and J shed 2 bases, with 8 bases lying between them. Per the germline V gene, CDR1 is MNHEY and CDR2 is SVGAGI. This CDR3 comprises 14 residues. In DNA form, the CDR3 reads TGTGCCAGCAGTTACTCCCCACTTGCCTACGAGCAGTACTTC. Its protein is CASSYSPLAYEQYF.

This chain connects TRBV28 to TRBJ2-2; 10 nucleotides agree with TRBD2. The trim removed 4 bases at V and 6 bases at J, leaving 11 bases unmatched. The CDR3 has 17 amino acids. CDR1 and CDR2 from the germline V gene are MDHEN and SYDVKM. Written as DNA, the CDR3 is TGTGCCAGCAGTTCCCCCCGGGGTAGCGGGAGGCCCGGGGAGCTGTTTTTT. Protein product: CASSSPRGSGRPGELFF.

This clone was counted once. The chain combines TRBV5-1 with TRBJ2-2; D is perhaps TRBD1 (5 bases). CDR1 and CDR2 (germline): SGHRS, YFSETQ. This CDR3 spans 15 amino acids. The V end lost 2 bases, the J end lost 4 bases, and 12 bases lay between the germline ends. In DNA, the CDR3 is TGCGCCAGCAGCTTCGGTAGTACAGGCACCGGGGAGCTGTTTTTT. Its translation is CASSFGSTGTGELFF.

A single count supports this clone. The V and J genes are TRBV5-4 and TRBJ2-2; 8 bases agree with TRBD1. The CDR3 contains 15 residues. J lost 3 bases, V lost 4 bases, and 5 bases had no gene match. The germline V gene encodes CDR1 SGHNT and CDR2 YYREEE (reference sequence). CDR3 loop: CASSPGDRHTGELFF. Written as DNA, the CDR3 is TGTGCCAGCAGCCCCGGGGACAGGCACACCGGGGAGCTGTTTTTT.

This clone was seen just once. The chain is built from TRBV6-5 and TRBJ1-2; 8 nucleotides agree with TRBD1. Unmatched junction bases numbered 7, after V lost 5 bases and J lost 8 bases. Germline lookup yields CDR1 MNHEY and CDR2 SVGAGI. The CDR3 covers 13 residues. The CDR3: CASSTTGGNGYTF. For the CDR3, the DNA is TGTGCCAGCAGTACCACAGGGGGAAACGGCTACACCTTC.

The chain recombines TRBV4-1 with TRBJ1-3; D perhaps matches TRBD1 (5 bases). The CDR3 contains 19 residues. Germline loops: CDR1 MGHRA, CDR2 YSYEKL. V lost 3 bases and J 1 base, leaving 22 bases between the germline ends. CDR3 residues: CASSHPLGEGGRSGNTIYF. The CDR3 nucleotides are TGCGCCAGCAGCCATCCGTTGGGGGAGGGTGGAAGATCTGGAAACACCATATATTTT.

This clone was seen more than once but under ten times. V gene TRBV2 combines with J gene TRBJ1-1; D gene ambiguous. The V end was cut by 6 bases, the J end by 0 bases, with 8 bases between. Germline CDR1 reads SNHLY; CDR2 reads FYNNEI. The CDR3 contains 13 residues. The CDR3, as DNA: TGTGCCAGCAGGGAGAGGCTGAACACTGAAGCTTTCTTT. Translated: CASRERLNTEAFF.

The rearrangement uses TRBV20-1 and TRBJ2-3; D call uncertain. The V gene lost 3 bases and the J gene lost 3 bases, with 4 bases spanning the gap. The CDR3 spans 11 residues. Germline-derived CDR1 and CDR2 are DFQATT and SNEGSKA (reference sequence). CDR3 DNA sequence: TGCAGTGCTAGTATAACAGATACGCAGTATTTT. Its translation: CSASITDTQYF.

The chain is built from TRBV5-4 and TRBJ1-3; no clear D. CDR3 length: 15 residues. Germline assignment: CDR1 SGHNT and CDR2 YYREEE (reference sequence). The V and J ends lost 5 bases and 0 bases respectively, with 12 bases between them. The CDR3 loop reads CASSPDISSGNTIYF. For the CDR3, the DNA is TGTGCCAGCAGTCCCGACATTTCCTCTGGAAACACCATATATTTT.

The chain joins TRBV28 to TRBJ1-3; TRBD1 is a possible D gene (6 bases). The CDR3 contains 13 residues. Trimming took 5 bases from V and 9 from J, leaving 14 bases between them. CDR1 MDHEN and CDR2 SYDVKM come from the germline V gene. Written as DNA, the CDR3 is TGTGCCAGCAGTCTCACACAGACAGGCACCATATATTTT. This translates into CASSLTQTGTIYF.

V and J are TRBV28 and TRBJ1-1; D is perhaps TRBD1 (6 bases). Germline V lookup: CDR1 MDHEN, CDR2 SYDVKM. Trimming removed 5 bases from V and 7 bases from J, with 14 bases in between. CDR3 length equals 13 residues. The CDR3 sequence is CASSTGYFLEAFF. Here the CDR3 DNA reads TGTGCCAGCAGTACAGGGTACTTCCTTGAAGCTTTCTTT.

The CDR3 is CASSLWAGLAGGSPEQFF. CDR3 nucleotides: TGTGCCAGCAGTTTATGGGCGGGACTAGCGGGAGGCTCCCCGGAGCAGTTCTTC. This sequence joins TRBV28 and TRBJ2-1, with 15 bases fitting TRBD2. The CDR3 covers 18 residues. Trimming at V came to 0 bases and at J to 10 bases, leaving 10 bases not matched to a gene. Germline V gives CDR1 MDHEN, CDR2 SYDVKM.

This clone was recorded once. The chain is built from TRBV18 and TRBJ1-2; no firm D call. The CDR3 has 13 amino acids. Trimming took off 3 bases at V and 4 bases at J, with 9 bases between the two ends. From germline, CDR1 is KGHSH and CDR2 LQKENI. CDR3 sequence (DNA): TGTGCCAGCTCACCCCAGGAAGGCTATGGCTACACCTTC. Protein sequence: CASSPQEGYGYTF.

CDR3 loop: CASSENIQYF. CDR3 nucleotide sequence: TGTGCCAGCAGCGAAAACATTCAGTACTTC. The chain recombines TRBV2 with TRBJ2-4; D not certain. Trimming shortened V by 6 bases and J by 5 bases, and 2 bases separated the two germline ends. CDR3 length equals 10 residues. In germline, CDR1 is SNHLY, CDR2 FYNNEI.

To note about this clone: One end of the junction does not line up with germline, which may come from a read error. V gene TRBV7-9 combines with J gene TRBJ2-7, with 10 positions matching TRBD1. The CDR3 sequence is 16 residues long. Germline-derived CDR1 and CDR2 are SEHNR and FQNEAQ (reference sequence). CDR3 DNA: TGTTCCAGCAGCTTAGCGACAGGGGGCGATGACTACGAGCAGTACTTC. This gives the protein CSSSLATGGDDYEQYF.

The rearrangement joins TRBV7-2 to TRBJ2-2, with 7 nucleotides matching TRBD2. J lost 5 bases, V lost 6 bases, and 6 bases had no gene match. Germline V gene data show CDR1 as SGHTA and CDR2 as FQGNSA. The CDR3 has 14 amino acids. CDR3 in DNA: TGTGCCAGCAGGGGGCGGGAGAAGACCGGGGAGCTGTTTTTT. Its protein product is CASRGREKTGELFF. The variable domain in full, completed from reference TRBV7-2 and TRBJ2-2, reads GAGVSQSPSNKVTEKGKDVELRCDPISGHTALYWYRQSLGQGLEFLIYFQGNSAPDKSGLPSDRFSAERTGGSVSTLTIQRTQQEDSAVYLCASRGREKTGELFFGEGSRLTVL.

The CDR3 region is CASSFPGQAPGDQYF. CDR3 coding DNA: TGTGCCAGCAGTTTCCCGGGACAGGCCCCGGGGGACCAGTACTTC. The chain couples TRBV6-6 to TRBJ2-5; 8 bases are a match to TRBD1. This CDR3 spans 15 amino acids. V gave up 4 bases and J gave up 10 bases; unmatched junction bases: 14. Germline V gene lookup returns CDR1 MNHNY and CDR2 SVGAGI (reference sequence).

V gene TRBV12-5 combines with J gene TRBJ1-4; weak D call: TRBD1 (6 bases). In germline, CDR1 is LGHNT, CDR2 FRNRAP. The ends were cut back, 1 base at V and 0 bases at J, with 9 bases in the middle. CDR3 length equals 16 residues. The CDR3 here is CASGLGEGATNEKLFF. DNA for the CDR3: TGTGCTAGTGGTTTGGGGGAGGGGGCAACTAATGAAAAACTGTTTTTT.

The V and J genes are TRBV6-4 and TRBJ2-1; 14 bases align to TRBD2. CDR3 length: 15 residues. Trimming removed 6 bases from V and 9 bases from J; junction bases left unmatched: 7. CDR1 and CDR2 from the germline V gene are MRHNA and SNTAGT. Here the CDR3 reads CASSAGLAGVVEQFF. CDR3 nucleotides: TGTGCCAGCAGCGCGGGACTAGCGGGAGTGGTTGAGCAGTTCTTC.

This chain connects TRBV13 to TRBJ2-7, with 9 bases aligning to TRBD2. The CDR3 has 15 residues. With V trimmed by 0 bases and J by 9 bases, 9 bases remained unmatched. Germline V gene lookup returns CDR1 PRHDT and CDR2 FYEKMQ (reference sequence). The DNA for the CDR3 is TGTGCCAGCAGCTTAGGAGCGCGGGAGGGCCAAGGGCAGTACTTC. This codes for CASSLGAREGQGQYF.